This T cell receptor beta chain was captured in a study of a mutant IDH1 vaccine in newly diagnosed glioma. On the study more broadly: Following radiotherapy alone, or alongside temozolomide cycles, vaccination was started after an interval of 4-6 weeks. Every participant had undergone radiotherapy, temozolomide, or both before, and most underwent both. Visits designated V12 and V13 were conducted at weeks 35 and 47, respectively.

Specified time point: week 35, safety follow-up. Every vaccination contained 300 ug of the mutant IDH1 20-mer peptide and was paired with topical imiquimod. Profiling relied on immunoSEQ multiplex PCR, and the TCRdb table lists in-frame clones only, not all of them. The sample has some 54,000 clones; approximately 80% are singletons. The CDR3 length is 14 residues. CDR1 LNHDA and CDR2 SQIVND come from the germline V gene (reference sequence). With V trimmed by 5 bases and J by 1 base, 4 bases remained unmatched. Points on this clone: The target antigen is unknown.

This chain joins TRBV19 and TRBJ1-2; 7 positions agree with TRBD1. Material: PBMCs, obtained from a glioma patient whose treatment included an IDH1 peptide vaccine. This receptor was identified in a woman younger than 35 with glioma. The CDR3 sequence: CASSGAGGNYGYTF. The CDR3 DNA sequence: TGTGCCAGTAGTGGGGCAGGGGGTAACTATGGCTACACCTTC.